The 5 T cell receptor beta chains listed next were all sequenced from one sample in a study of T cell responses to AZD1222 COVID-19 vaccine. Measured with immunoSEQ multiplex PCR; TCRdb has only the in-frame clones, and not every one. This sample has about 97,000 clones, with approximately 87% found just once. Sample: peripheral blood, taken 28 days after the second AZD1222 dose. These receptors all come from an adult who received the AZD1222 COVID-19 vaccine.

The CDR3 reads CATSRDGGSGNTIYF. CDR3 bases: TGTGCCACCAGCAGAGATGGGGGGTCGGGAAACACCATATATTTT. V and J are TRBV15 and TRBJ1-3; weak D call: TRBD1 (5 bases). With 0 bases removed from V and 4 bases from J, the gap between germline ends came to 10 bases. The CDR3 sequence is 15 residues long. Germline V gene data show CDR1 as LNHNV and CDR2 as YYDKDF (reference sequence).

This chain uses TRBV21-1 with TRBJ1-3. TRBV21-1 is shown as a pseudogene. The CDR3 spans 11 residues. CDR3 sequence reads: CASRGGNTIYF. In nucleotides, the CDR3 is TGTGCCAGCAGGGGTGGAAACACCATATATTTT.

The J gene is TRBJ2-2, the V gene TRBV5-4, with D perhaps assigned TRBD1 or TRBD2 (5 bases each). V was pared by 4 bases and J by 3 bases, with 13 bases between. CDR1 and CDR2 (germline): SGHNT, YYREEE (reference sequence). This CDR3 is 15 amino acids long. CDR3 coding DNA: TGTGCCAGCAGCAACGGGGCATTGGACACCGGGGAGCTGTTTTTT. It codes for CASSNGALDTGELFF.

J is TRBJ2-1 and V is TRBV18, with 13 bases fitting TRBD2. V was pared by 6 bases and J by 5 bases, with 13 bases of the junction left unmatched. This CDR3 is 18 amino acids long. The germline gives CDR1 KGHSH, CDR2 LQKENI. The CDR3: CASSHTSGGAGKNNEQFF. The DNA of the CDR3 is TGTGCCAGCTCCCACACTAGCGGGGGGGCCGGGAAGAACAATGAGCAGTTCTTC.

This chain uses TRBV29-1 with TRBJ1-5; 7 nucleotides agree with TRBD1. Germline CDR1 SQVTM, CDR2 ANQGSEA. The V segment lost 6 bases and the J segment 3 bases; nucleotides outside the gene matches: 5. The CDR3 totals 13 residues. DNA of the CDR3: TGCAGCGTCCGAACAGGGGACAATCAGCCCCAGCATTTT. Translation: CSVRTGDNQPQHF. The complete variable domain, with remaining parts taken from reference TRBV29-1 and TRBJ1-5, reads SAVISQKPSRDICQRGTSLTIQCQVDSQVTMMFWYRQQPGQSLTLIATANQGSEATYESGFVIDKFPISRPNLTFSTLTVSNMSPEDSSIYLCSVRTGDNQPQHFGDGTRLSIL.